What follows describes a single T cell receptor beta chain. The source of the sample is a study of blood T cell repertoires in COVID-19. Study information: The study drew acute and convalescent COVID-19 samples from the United States, Italy and Spain. The analysed material was cDNA or gDNA that came from T cells, B-cell-depleted T cells, or PBMCs.

This CDR3 is built from 11 residues. J gave up 4 bases and V 8 bases, and 1 base lay outside the gene matches. CDR1 is MDHEN, CDR2 SYDVKM, per germline. Per the study methods: Reference gene primer amplification gave nucleated cell count estimates. Generated by immunoSEQ multiplex PCR, the TCRdb table keeps only in-frame clones and is missing some. The V and J calls and clone size come from that table; D and trimming were worked out from the DNA. The data show some 150,000 clones, approximately 78% seen once. Sequenced sample: peripheral blood. This rearrangement joins TRBV28 to TRBJ1-2; 7 bases match TRBD1. The source of this sequence is an elderly woman with acute or convalescent COVID-19. The CDR3 DNA sequence: TGTGCCAGCGGACAGGCCTATGGCTACACCTTC. This gives the protein CASGQAYGYTF.